This T cell receptor (beta chain) was recorded in a study of beta chain features in type 1 diabetes. Study-level findings and limits: For Type 1 diabetes patients, all four CD4+ subsets carried TCRB CDR3s that were moderately but significantly shorter.

Expressed TCRB transcripts got sequenced, as all isolated RNA was reverse transcribed. Generated by immunoSEQ multiplex PCR, the TCRdb table keeps only in-frame clones and is missing some. Of some 290,000 clones in the sample, 14% were seen once. Germline CDR1 and CDR2: SGHAT and FQNNGV. The CDR3 length is 16 residues. Trimming cost V 1 base and J 12 bases; bases outside gene matches: 12. This clone has only a few counts. Its antigen is unknown. This TCR derives from a man younger than 40 with type 1 diabetes. The sequenced sample consisted of naive CD4+ T cells from blood. This rearrangement joins TRBV11-2 to TRBJ2-1; 10 nucleotides agree with TRBD2. CDR3 sequence: CASSLVRLAGASGQFF. DNA of the CDR3: TGTGCCAGCAGCTTAGTAAGGCTAGCGGGAGCGTCCGGGCAGTTCTTC. The full variable domain, completed using reference TRBV11-2 and TRBJ2-1, is EAGVAQSPRYKIIEKRQSVAFWCNPISGHATLYWYQQILGQGPKLLIQFQNNGVVDDSQLPKDRFSAERLKGVDSTLKIQPAKLEDSAVYLCASSLVRLAGASGQFFGPGTRLTVL.